This entry lists 16 T cell receptor beta chains sequenced from one sample in a study of CXCR3-negative and CXCR3-positive naive CD8 T cells. Points from the study as a whole: The TRB CDR3s that CXCR3-positive naive cells carried were more hydrophobic than those of CXCR3-negative naive cells.

The method, 5' RACE with UMI labels, was used to prepare the TRB cDNA libraries. Each CDR3 protein gets one entry in TCRdb, which reprocessed the 5' RACE reads and gives no DNA. This repertoire includes nearly 90,000 distinct CDR3 sequences. These receptors' targets are unknown. The sequencing input was naive CXCR3+ CD8+ T cells from blood. Subset specified: CD45RO-CCR7+CD27+CD95- naive CD8+ T cells expressing CXCR3 (TNR3+). The receptors were gathered from a human donor in good health. Some clones in this sample may be carry-over from other donors' samples.

The J gene is TRBJ2-1, the V gene TRBV7-6; TCRdb's D gene call, TRBD1, goes unchecked for lack of DNA. In germline, CDR1 is SGHVS, CDR2 FNYEAQ. The CDR3 totals 16 residues. The CDR3 reads CASRARSGQGYNEQFF.

The rearrangement links TRBV4-1 to TRBJ2-7; lacking DNA, the TRBD2 call made by TCRdb goes unchecked. Germline V gene data show CDR1 as MGHRA and CDR2 as YSYEKL. The CDR3 totals 17 residues. CDR3 in amino acids: CASSQPGRLAGSYEQYF.

The CDR3 is CASSLAETTVEGQYF. The genes are TRBV5-1 and TRBJ2-3; as DNA is missing, the TRBD2 call by TCRdb cannot be tested. This CDR3 is 15 amino acids long. Germline assignment: CDR1 SGHRS and CDR2 YFSETQ.

The rearrangement uses TRBV19 and TRBJ2-1; the TCRdb D gene call, TRBD1, has no DNA to confirm it. CDR1 and CDR2 from the germline V gene are LNHDA and SQIVND (reference sequence). The CDR3 spans 15 residues. CDR3 residues: CASSRTGTGRNEQFF.

The rearrangement joins TRBV6-1 to TRBJ2-1; TCRdb's D gene call, TRBD2, goes unchecked for lack of DNA. The CDR3 runs to 18 residues. CDR1 is MNHNS, CDR2 SASEGT, per germline. Here the CDR3 reads CASSEALASGAAYNEQFF.

The gene calls are TRBV14 and TRBJ2-3. Germline CDR1 SGHDN, CDR2 FVKESK. The CDR3 totals 13 residues. CDR3 loop: CASSQDLTDTQYF.

The chain uses TRBV29-1 and TRBJ2-3. The CDR3 is 11 residues long. Germline CDR1 SQVTM, CDR2 ANQGSEA. The CDR3 protein is CSVDITDTQYF.

The chain couples TRBV14 to TRBJ2-1; TCRdb picks TRBD2, but there is no DNA to check that call. The V gene's germline CDR1 is SGHDN and CDR2 FVKESK. The CDR3 contains 15 residues. The CDR3 loop reads CASSPRDLTYNEQFF.

V and J are TRBV24-1 and TRBJ2-1; the D call of TRBD2 rests on TCRdb alone, since no DNA is present to check it. CDR1 is KGHDR, CDR2 SFDVKD, per germline. This CDR3 has 13 amino acids. The CDR3 protein is CATGSGGYNEQFF.

The V and J genes are TRBV12-3 or TRBV12-4 and TRBJ1-2; TCRdb names TRBD1, which stays unverified in the absence of DNA. This CDR3 is built from 15 residues. This CDR3 is CASTYGTGGFDGYTF.

The chain joins TRBV14 to TRBJ1-6; TCRdb reports TRBD1, a call that lacks DNA to check it against. This CDR3 is 17 amino acids long. Germline CDR1 is SGHDN and CDR2 is FVKESK. The CDR3: CASSQEGHSSYNSPLHF. The full variable domain, rest sourced from reference TRBV14 and TRBJ1-6, is EAGVTQFPSHSVIEKGQTVTLRCDPISGHDNLYWYRRVMGKEIKFLLHFVKESKQDESGMPNNRFLAERTGGTYSTLKVQPAELEDSGVYFCASSQEGHSSYNSPLHFGNGTRLTVT.

The chain recombines TRBV6-6 with TRBJ2-7. The CDR3 has 12 residues. CDR1 is MNHNY and CDR2 is SVGAGI in the germline V gene (reference sequence). CDR3 protein: CASSINTDQQYF.

V usage is TRBV7-2 and J usage is TRBJ1-4; TCRdb calls TRBD1, which cannot be checked without DNA. Germline CDR1 reads SGHTA; CDR2 reads FQGNSA. This CDR3 has 17 amino acids. The CDR3 here is CASSPYVDLTRDEKLFF.

The chain combines TRBV28 with TRBJ2-5; TCRdb designates TRBD2, a call that cannot be tested without DNA. Per germline, CDR1 MDHEN and CDR2 SYDVKM. The CDR3 consists of 15 residues. The CDR3 is CASSPSIEYQETQYF.

J is TRBJ2-7 and V is TRBV6-2 or TRBV6-3. Germline V gene sequence: CDR1 MNHEY, CDR2 SVGEGT. The CDR3 runs to 15 residues. The CDR3 sequence is CASSYMVDQPYEQYF.

The chain joins TRBV28 to TRBJ2-5. This CDR3 spans 12 amino acids. The V gene's germline CDR1 is MDHEN and CDR2 SYDVKM. The CDR3 is CASGGFQETQYF. The full variable domain, with the rest looked up from reference TRBV28 and TRBJ2-5, is DVKVTQSSRYLVKRTGEKVFLECVQDMDHENMFWYRQDPGLGLRLIYFSYDVKMKEKGDIPEGYSVSREKKERFSLILESASTNQTSMYLCASGGFQETQYFGPGTRLLVL.